The 13 T cell receptor beta chains below come from one sample, sequenced in a study of long-term antiretroviral therapy in people with HIV. The authors ran the immunoSEQ assay, v3.0, at survey level. Libraries were prepared by immunoSEQ multiplex PCR; TCRdb keeps only in-frame clonotypes and omits some of them. This table has around 25,000 clones, around 88% appearing once. The source was unsorted PBMCs, collected roughly 4.5 years after starting antiretroviral therapy. The source of these receptors is a young man with HIV.

This clone has more than one count but fewer than ten. This chain joins TRBV4-1 and TRBJ1-5; no clear D gene. This CDR3 comprises 14 residues. The germline CDR1 and CDR2 sequences are MGHRA and YSYEKL. The V end was cut by 1 base, the J end by 5 bases, with 9 bases between. This CDR3 is CASSQGGSYQPQHF. As DNA, the CDR3 is TGCGCCAGCAGCCAAGGTGGAAGTTATCAGCCCCAGCATTTT.

The chain is built from TRBV9 and TRBJ2-1, with TRBD2 matching 10 bases. Germline V gene lookup returns CDR1 SGDLS and CDR2 YYNGEE. V dropped 2 bases and J dropped 7; count of bases not matched to a gene: 6. The CDR3 runs 15 residues. The CDR3 DNA reads as TGTGCCAGCAGCGTCCTAGCGGGAGTGTCAAATGAGCAGTTCTTC. This sequence encodes CASSVLAGVSNEQFF. The full variable domain, completed using reference TRBV9 and TRBJ2-1, is DSGVTQTPKHLITATGQRVTLRCSPRSGDLSVYWYQQSLDQGLQFLIQYYNGEERAKGNILERFSAQQFPDLHSELNLSSLELGDSALYFCASSVLAGVSNEQFFGPGTRLTVL.

This rearrangement joins TRBV7-9 to TRBJ1-1; D possibly corresponds to TRBD1 (5 bases). The CDR3 runs to 14 residues. Germline V gene lookup returns CDR1 SEHNR and CDR2 FQNEAQ (reference sequence). V lost 6 bases, J lost 0 bases, and 11 bases lay in between. CDR3 in DNA: TGTGCCAGCAGTTCGGGACGGTTGAACACTGAAGCTTTCTTT. Protein: CASSSGRLNTEAFF.

J is TRBJ2-5 and V is TRBV5-6; D gene ambiguous. Germline values: CDR1 SGHDT, CDR2 YYEEEE. The V and J ends lost 0 bases and 5 bases respectively, with 11 bases between them. CDR3 size: 14 residues. The CDR3 region is CASSLGASIETQYF. The CDR3, as DNA: TGTGCCAGCAGCTTGGGGGCGTCGATCGAGACCCAGTACTTC.

The rearrangement joins TRBV29-1 to TRBJ2-1, with D perhaps assigned TRBD1 or TRBD2 (5 bases each). From germline, CDR1 is SQVTM and CDR2 ANQGSEA. Between the trimmed V and J ends, which lost 7 bases and 8 bases, there was a span of 24 bases. The CDR3 is 15 amino acids. Here the CDR3 reads CSALGSQGPGHEQFF. CDR3 nucleotide sequence: TGCAGCGCCCTGGGGAGCCAGGGCCCAGGGCATGAGCAGTTCTTC.

The chain employs TRBV10-3 and TRBJ2-7, with 12 bases aligning to TRBD1. The V and J ends lost 7 bases and 5 bases, in that order; junction bases with no gene match: 3. The germline V gene has CDR1 ENHRY and CDR2 SYGVKD. This CDR3 spans 13 amino acids. Here the CDR3 DNA reads TGTGCCATCATGGGACAGGGGGCCCACGAGCAGTACTTC. This sequence encodes CAIMGQGAHEQYF.

This chain links TRBV11-2 with TRBJ2-7; maybe TRBD1 (5 bases). V was shortened by 4 bases and J by 0 bases, with 16 bases between the two germline ends. Per germline, CDR1 SGHAT and CDR2 FQNNGV. The CDR3 runs 16 residues. The CDR3 DNA follows: TGTGCCAGCAGCTCCCCAGACAGTAAGAGCTCCTACGAGCAGTACTTC. Protein sequence: CASSSPDSKSSYEQYF.

The CDR3 sequence: CASSQGQGTDTQYF. DNA of the CDR3: TGTGCCAGCAGCCAAGGACAGGGCACAGATACGCAGTATTTT. The chain uses TRBV11-2 and TRBJ2-3; 7 nucleotides line up with TRBD1. The ends lost 5 bases at V and 1 base at J; junction bases unmatched: 3. The CDR3 length is 14 residues. Looked up from germline, CDR1 is SGHAT and CDR2 is FQNNGV.

This clone was observed a handful of times. This rearrangement joins TRBV5-6 to TRBJ1-3; the D is unclear. The CDR3 is 14 residues long. Trimming left V 4 bases short and J 9 bases short, with 17 bases between. Germline V gene sequence: CDR1 SGHDT, CDR2 YYEEEE. The CDR3 bases are TGTGCCAGCAGCGGAGCCGGGGAGAGGAGCACCATATATTTT. This gives the protein CASSGAGERSTIYF.

The chain links TRBV7-3 to TRBJ2-2, with 10 bases identical to TRBD2. Trimming cost V 4 bases and J 1 base; bases outside gene matches: 0. Per germline, CDR1 SGHTA and CDR2 FQGTGA. The CDR3 length is 15 residues. The CDR3 sequence is CASSSSGRNTGELFF. The CDR3 DNA is TGTGCCAGCAGCTCTAGCGGGAGGAACACCGGGGAGCTGTTTTTT.

As DNA, the CDR3 is TGTGCCAGTAGTATAGCGGGAGGGTCCGGGCCCGGGGAGCTGTTTTTT. It encodes CASSIAGGSGPGELFF. This chain connects TRBV19 to TRBJ2-2; 8 nucleotides align to TRBD2. V lost 1 base and J lost 6; bases outside the gene matches: 7. This CDR3 has 16 residues. Germline V lookup: CDR1 LNHDA, CDR2 SQIVND (reference sequence).

The rearrangement links TRBV9 to TRBJ1-6; the D gene is possibly TRBD1 (6 bases). Germline V gene data show CDR1 as SGDLS and CDR2 as YYNGEE. The CDR3 length is 17 residues. V lost 4 bases to trimming and J lost 2 bases, with 16 bases between them. The CDR3 is CASSFSRGGTYNSPLHF. CDR3 in DNA: TGTGCCAGCAGCTTCAGCAGGGGAGGGACCTATAATTCACCCCTCCACTTT.

V is TRBV4-3 and J is TRBJ2-2; no clear D. Trimming took 0 bases from V and 6 from J, leaving 11 bases between them. The CDR3 sequence is 15 residues long. CDR1 is LGHNA, CDR2 YSLEER, per germline. The CDR3 is CASSQDFLGSGELFF. For the CDR3, the DNA is TGCGCCAGCAGCCAAGATTTTTTGGGATCCGGGGAGCTGTTTTTT.